These 5 T cell receptor beta chains were sequenced from one sample in a study of cytomegalovirus exposure and HLA in healthy donors. TCRdb keeps only in-frame clones here, not all; method: immunoSEQ multiplex PCR. This repertoire shows some 120,000 clones, 90% to 96% found once; its top ten account for less than 2%. The sample was PBMCs. Source of these receptors: a man younger than 35 in good health and CMV-seronegative.

V usage is TRBV27 and J usage is TRBJ2-7; 8 nucleotides agree with TRBD1. From germline, CDR1 is MNHEY and CDR2 SMNVEV (reference sequence). J gave up 5 bases and V 4 bases, and 4 bases lay outside the gene matches. The CDR3 extends over 13 amino acids. CDR3 nucleotides: TGTGCCAGCAGTTGGACAGGGCGGGACGAGCAGTACTTC. It codes for CASSWTGRDEQYF.

The chain carries TRBV5-4 and TRBJ2-7; 9 nucleotides align to TRBD1. CDR3 length: 16 residues. Germline CDR1 reads SGHNT; CDR2 reads YYREEE (reference sequence). The V segment lost 4 bases and the J segment 5 bases; nucleotides outside the gene matches: 13. CDR3 sequence (DNA): TGTGCCAGCAGCCCTACCCCTAGACAGGGGGAAGACGAGCAGTACTTC. Residues: CASSPTPRQGEDEQYF.

V usage is TRBV6-6 and J usage is TRBJ2-7; 9 bases match TRBD1. Trimming removed 2 bases from V and 3 bases from J; junction bases left unmatched: 2. The length of the CDR3 is 14 residues. From germline, CDR1 is MNHNY and CDR2 SVGAGI (reference sequence). The CDR3 DNA reads as TGTGCCAGCAGTTACCGGGACAGGGTCTACGAGCAGTACTTC. Encoded protein: CASSYRDRVYEQYF.

This chain connects TRBV5-6 to TRBJ2-7, with 9 positions matching TRBD1. The CDR3 totals 16 residues. Trimming cost V 0 bases and J 0 bases; bases outside gene matches: 4. The germline gives CDR1 SGHDT, CDR2 YYEEEE. CDR3 DNA: TGTGCCAGCAGCTTGGCCGGACAGGGGAGCTCCTACGAGCAGTACTTC. Residues: CASSLAGQGSSYEQYF.

The chain has TRBV7-7 and TRBJ1-2; D gene uncertain. Germline CDR1 is SSHAT and CDR2 is FNYEAQ (reference sequence). V lost 5 bases to trimming and J lost 5 bases, with 6 bases between them. The length of the CDR3 is 11 residues. The CDR3 coding sequence is TGTGCCAGCAGCCCGGGGTATGGCTACACCTTC. Residues: CASSPGYGYTF.